The text below deals with one T cell receptor beta chain. Its antigen remains unidentified. No base-level quality is on record; no much larger clone is a single base apart. A single peripheral blood draw of approximately 120 mL on average was collected from each donor into heparinised tubes. Using a panel that included CD45RO, CCR7, CD25, CD127, CD95 and CD27, naive, central memory, regulatory and stem cell-like memory CD4+ T cells were sorted on a BD FACSAria II. Every sorted population had a purity above 95%. Right away, PBMCs were isolated by Lymphoprep density gradient centrifugation and were stained directly, with no culture step. So that batch effects would be minimized, each experiment stained and sorted samples in pairs, pairing one healthy donor with one patient. From V the trimming removes 1 base and from J it removes 8 bases, while the gene matches leave 15 bases of the junction unaccounted for. Based on the germline V gene, the CDR1 and CDR2 sequences are ENHRY and SYGVKD. The CDR3 runs 18 amino acids, cysteine and phenylalanine included. Solely the CDR3 DNA is kept, with 54 bases framed from the first base.

These data originate in a study of beta chain features in type 1 diabetes (dated by TCRdb to the late 2010s). Some background on the complete study: Mean age, gender distribution, total cell number and subset yield did not differ between patients and healthy donors. The study compared TCRB repertoires of sorted circulating CD4+ T cell subsets between recently diagnosed type 1 diabetes patients and matched healthy donors. A total of 85 million to 140 million sorted cells were examined across all samples, and a strong correlation was observed between cell number per subset and RNA yield. Naive and central memory subsets were obtained from all 28 donors, but regulatory and stem cell-like memory subsets were isolated from only 8 patients and roughly eight healthy donors.

What the work shows at the level of the full study, not this receptor alone: Shorter templates might be favored by PCR, yet because patient and control samples were amplified and corrected together, any such skew would affect both groups equally. Because cDNA rather than genomic DNA was sequenced, highly expressing activated cells could have been over-represented, although no difference in activation and CD3 levels was found between groups. Patients with type 1 diabetes made fewer insertions and deleted more nucleotides at VDJ recombination sites, implying thymic rearrangement abnormalities. A moderate but significant shortening of TCRB CDR3 length was observed in type 1 diabetes patients in all four CD4+ subsets. Naive, central memory and regulatory TCRB repertoires appeared to be more alike among patients than among healthy donors. Only small numbers of individuals were included in the HLA sub-analyses, which left unresolved whether HLA type had any influence on TCRB rearrangement.

The entire isolated RNA was reverse transcribed using the High Capacity cDNA Reverse Transcription Kit, and thus expressed TCRB transcripts were sequenced. Naive, central memory and regulatory T cell samples underwent deep immunoSEQ sequencing, averaging roughly 3.3 million total reads per sample. Sorted cells were lysed in RLT buffer and RNA was extracted with DNase-treated RNeasy Micro or Mini kits, depending on cell number. To prevent cross-contamination, every cell subset was processed on its own, while patient and healthy donor samples were processed together. Using the immunoSEQ multiplex PCR, TCRB sequences were amplified from cDNA into 87-bp fragments spanning the CDR3 region. The amplicons were sequenced using the Illumina HiSeq platform. On the study's bioinformatics: Synthetic template baselines were used to correct PCR bias computationally, reads within Hamming distance 2 were collapsed, and singletons that could not be merged were discarded. Reads were aligned against IMGT so that V, D and J genes, CDR3 length and insertions or deletions at six rearrangement sites could be assigned. Clonotype counts were normalized to sorted cell number within each subset before computing true diversity and Gini coefficients with the tcR R package. The overlap coefficient, calculated on TCRB nucleotide sequences, was used to quantify repertoire sharing. Out-of-frame TCRB sequences from naive cells were analyzed to stand in for the pre-selection repertoire. TCRdb limited this immuneACCESS table to in-frame rearrangements with V and J called. A share of clones is missing; checked studies link under half to unresolved V genes, and the rest is unexplained. D and trimming were read from the DNA, whereas the V and J calls and clone size are those reported in that table. Counted in this sample were 300,000 to 450,000 clones; roughly 12% of them appeared once. The ten largest clones capture about 0.01% of the sample.

The sequenced material came from naive CD4+ T cells from blood. The cell subset or site tag for this specimen amounts to: true naive CD4+ T cells. The TCR comes from a woman aged 18-29 years with type 1 diabetes. The rearrangement joined TRBV10-3 to TRBJ2-1, and 9 junction bases match TRBD1. The nucleotides read TGTGCCATCAGTGAGTGGAGTTTCCGGGGGACAGGGCGTCATGAGCAGTTCTTC. It translates to CAISEWSFRGTGRHEQFF.